A single sample gave rise to the 12 T cell receptor beta chains below, sequenced in a study of shared clonotypes between healthy human individuals. Using immunoSEQ multiplex PCR, the repertoire was profiled, and TCRdb retains in-frame clones only, with some absent. The sample carries about 510,000 clones, almost 97% recorded once. The material sequenced was naive CD4+ T cells sorted from blood. As to subset: CD45RA+ positively selected. Every receptor here comes from a woman in her 30s in good health.

V gene TRBV7-7 combines with J gene TRBJ2-3; 14 positions agree with TRBD2. Trimming took 3 bases from V and 9 from J; bases not matched to a gene: 5. The germline gives CDR1 SSHAT, CDR2 FNYEAQ (reference sequence). CDR3 size: 15 residues. CDR3 protein: CASSFLGLAGETQYF. As DNA, the CDR3 is TGTGCCAGCAGCTTTCTGGGACTAGCGGGAGAGACGCAGTATTTT.

The rearrangement joins TRBV6-1 to TRBJ2-6, with D possibly TRBD2 on 6 matching bases. V lost 4 bases, J lost 11 bases, and 12 bases lay in between. Per germline, CDR1 MNHNS and CDR2 SASEGT. This CDR3 is built from 13 residues. The CDR3 region has the DNA TGTGCCAGCAGTGTCCGGAGGGGCGACGTCCTGACTTTC. It encodes CASSVRRGDVLTF.

CDR3 region: CAWSRTQEQFF. CDR3 coding DNA: TGTGCCTGGAGTAGAACACAAGAGCAGTTCTTC. The chain employs TRBV30 and TRBJ2-1; D call uncertain. CDR1 is GTSNPN, CDR2 SVGIG, per germline (reference sequence). Trimming stripped 2 bases from V and 10 bases from J, with 9 bases between. The CDR3 contains 11 residues. The variable domain in full, completed from reference TRBV30 and TRBJ2-1, reads SQTIHQWPATLVQPVGSPLSLECTVEGTSNPNLYWYRQAAGRGLQLLFYSVGIGQISSEVPQNLSASRPQDRQFILSSKKLLLSDSGFYLCAWSRTQEQFFGPGTRLTVL.

The chain carries TRBV5-1 and TRBJ2-5, with D unclear. The germline gives CDR1 SGHRS, CDR2 YFSETQ. V lost 3 bases and J lost 5, with 8 bases in between. This CDR3 is built from 12 residues. CDR3 DNA sequence: TGCGCCAGCAGCTGGGGTTTGGAGACCCAGTACTTC. It specifies CASSWGLETQYF.

V and J are TRBV27 and TRBJ1-5, with D possibly TRBD1 on 5 matching bases. The V gene's germline CDR1 is MNHEY and CDR2 SMNVEV (reference sequence). Between the trimmed V and J ends, which lost 6 bases and 3 bases, there was a span of 15 bases. The CDR3 extends over 15 amino acids. The CDR3 loop is CASRVQGHINQPQHF. In DNA form, the CDR3 reads TGTGCCAGCAGGGTTCAGGGTCATATCAATCAGCCCCAGCATTTT.

This clone was recorded only once. The gene calls are TRBV6-1 and TRBJ2-7, with D unresolved. Germline loops: CDR1 MNHNS, CDR2 SASEGT. The CDR3 sequence is 13 residues long. V was pared by 3 bases and J by 0 bases, with 6 bases between. CDR3 in DNA: TGTGCCAGCAGTGACCAACACTCCTACGAGCAGTACTTC. The encoded protein is CASSDQHSYEQYF.

The genes are TRBV19 and TRBJ1-2; 7 bases agree with TRBD1. Germline V gene sequence: CDR1 LNHDA, CDR2 SQIVND (reference sequence). Trimming took 6 bases from V and 5 from J; bases not matched to a gene: 9. The CDR3 is made up of 14 amino acids. CDR3: CASSPSSGGYGYTF. CDR3 nucleotide sequence: TGTGCCAGTAGCCCCTCATCAGGGGGGTATGGCTACACCTTC.

This clone showed up just once. This chain links TRBV11-2 with TRBJ1-5; possibly TRBD1 for D (6 bases). The CDR3 contains 19 residues. CDR1 is SGHAT, CDR2 FQNNGV, per germline. V was cut by 4 bases and J by 5 bases, with 27 bases left in between. CDR3 amino acids: CASSSRDNRHGQNDQPQHF. As DNA, the CDR3 is TGTGCCAGCAGCTCTCGCGACAACCGACACGGACAGAATGATCAGCCCCAGCATTTT.

CDR3 nucleotides: TGTGCCAGTAGCCGAAGTAGCAGGGAACCTTCTGAAGCTTTCTTT. This codes for CASSRSSREPSEAFF. V usage is TRBV19 and J usage is TRBJ1-1, with D possibly TRBD1 on 5 matching bases. The germline V gene has CDR1 LNHDA and CDR2 SQIVND (reference sequence). V gave up 6 bases and J gave up 6 bases, with 20 bases separating them. This CDR3 is 15 amino acids long. The full variable domain, in which reference TRBV19 and TRBJ1-1 provide the parts outside the CDR3, is DGGITQSPKYLFRKEGQNVTLSCEQNLNHDAMYWYRQDPGQGLRLIYYSQIVNDFQKGDIAEGYSVSREKKESFPLTVTSAQKNPTAFYLCASSRSSREPSEAFFGQGTRLTVV.

The chain carries TRBV11-2 and TRBJ1-5; D gene unclear. Germline CDR1 SGHAT, CDR2 FQNNGV. The CDR3 is 17 residues long. With 5 bases removed from V and 4 bases from J, the gap between germline ends came to 21 bases. CDR3 amino acids: CASSQWSGMGVNQPQHF. The CDR3, as DNA: TGTGCCAGCAGCCAATGGTCGGGAATGGGCGTAAATCAGCCCCAGCATTTT.

This clone was picked up one time. V and J are TRBV25-1 and TRBJ2-2, with TRBD2 identical over 7 bases. The CDR3 totals 14 residues. The junction had 8 bases not matched to a gene; V was cut back by 7 bases and J by 6 bases. Looked up from germline, CDR1 is MGHDK and CDR2 is SYGVNS. CDR3 in amino acids: CASTSSGRAGELFF. In nucleotides, the CDR3 is TGTGCCAGCACTTCTAGCGGACGGGCCGGGGAGCTGTTTTTT.

The table lists this clone with a count of one. The chain employs TRBV25-1 and TRBJ2-7; 9 nucleotides match TRBD2. Per the germline V gene, CDR1 is MGHDK and CDR2 is SYGVNS. The J segment lost 6 bases and the V segment lost 0 bases, leaving 3 bases of the junction unmatched. The CDR3 is 14 residues long. CDR3 sequence: CASSEYAGGFEQYF. DNA of the CDR3: TGTGCCAGCAGTGAATACGCGGGAGGGTTCGAGCAGTACTTC.